The 10 T cell receptor beta chains in this list originate from one sample, sequenced in a study of cytomegalovirus exposure and HLA in healthy donors. Vbeta (60) and Jbeta (13) primers were used in the PCR. The protocol was immunoSEQ multiplex PCR, while the TCRdb copy is restricted to in-frame clones and leaves out a portion. The sample records some 160,000 clones, approximately 80% being singletons. Sequenced material: PBMCs. The origin of the receptors is a male donor in good health and CMV-seropositive.

The gene calls are TRBV27 and TRBJ1-5; weak D call: TRBD1 (6 bases). Germline CDR1 is MNHEY and CDR2 is SMNVEV (reference sequence). V was pared by 5 bases and J by 0 bases, with 14 bases between. The CDR3 extends over 16 amino acids. CDR3: CASSPKGHLSNQPQHF. Here the CDR3 DNA reads TGTGCCAGCAGTCCAAAGGGACACCTTAGCAATCAGCCCCAGCATTTT.

The chain combines TRBV7-6 with TRBJ1-5, with TRBD1 matching over 10 bases. The CDR3 totals 15 residues. Trimming took 5 bases from V and 6 from J; bases not matched to a gene: 7. Germline CDR1 and CDR2: SGHVS and FNYEAQ. CDR3 region: CASSPGTGVFQPQHF. Written as DNA, the CDR3 is TGTGCCAGCAGCCCTGGGACAGGGGTTTTTCAGCCCCAGCATTTT.

The chain uses TRBV18 and TRBJ1-3, with D maybe TRBD1 (5 bases). The CDR3 covers 16 residues. V was trimmed by 4 bases and J by 0 bases, leaving 13 bases between them. Germline values: CDR1 KGHSH, CDR2 LQKENI. This chain's CDR3 is CASSLSRQSSGNTIYF. CDR3 DNA sequence: TGTGCCAGCTCACTGTCAAGACAGAGCTCTGGAAACACCATATATTTT.

This chain joins TRBV9 and TRBJ1-2, with D possibly being TRBD1 (6 bases). V dropped 0 bases and J dropped 7 bases, with 13 bases sitting between them. The CDR3 sequence is 14 residues long. From germline, CDR1 is SGDLS and CDR2 YYNGEE. The CDR3, as DNA: TGTGCCAGCAGCGTAGGGACAGTTTCCGGTGGCTACACCTTC. Protein sequence: CASSVGTVSGGYTF.

This chain connects TRBV2 to TRBJ2-5, with 7 bases lining up with TRBD1. This CDR3 contains 13 residues. Germline assignment: CDR1 SNHLY and CDR2 FYNNEI. J lost 7 bases, V lost 4 bases, and 6 bases had no gene match. CDR3 residues: CASSGQGVGTQYF. The CDR3 DNA reads TGTGCCAGCAGTGGACAGGGTGTCGGGACCCAGTACTTC.

The V and J genes are TRBV5-8 and TRBJ1-5; 8 bases match TRBD1. The CDR3 runs 16 residues. Trimming took 1 base from V and 6 from J; bases not matched to a gene: 9. Germline-derived CDR1 and CDR2 are SGHTS and YDEGEE. CDR3 nucleotide sequence: TGTGCCAGCAGCTTGAGACGCAGGGGGCTCGGTCAGCCCCAGCATTTT. The encoded protein is CASSLRRRGLGQPQHF.

The chain recombines TRBV6-1 with TRBJ2-2; D may be TRBD2 (7 bases). The CDR3 sequence is 15 residues long. Germline CDR1 reads MNHNS; CDR2 reads SASEGT. Trimming left V 8 bases short and J 0 bases short, with 13 bases between. Here the CDR3 DNA reads TGTGCCAGCGGGGGGGGCACTGCGAACACCGGGGAGCTGTTTTTT. Protein sequence: CASGGGTANTGELFF.

V usage is TRBV5-1 and J usage is TRBJ2-7, with TRBD1 identical over 7 bases. The length of the CDR3 is 12 residues. Trimming took 3 bases from V and 5 from J; bases not matched to a gene: 2. Germline-derived CDR1 and CDR2 are SGHRS and YFSETQ. The CDR3 loop is CASSSTGNEQYF. The CDR3 DNA sequence: TGCGCCAGCAGCTCGACAGGGAACGAGCAGTACTTC.

This clone has just one count. This rearrangement joins TRBV5-8 to TRBJ1-3, with 10 nucleotides matching TRBD1. CDR1 is SGHTS, CDR2 YDEGEE, per germline. The J segment lost 0 bases and the V segment lost 4 bases, leaving 4 bases of the junction unmatched. This CDR3 contains 16 residues. The CDR3 reads CASSRDRGLSGNTIYF. In DNA form, the CDR3 reads TGTGCCAGCAGCCGGGACAGGGGCCTCTCTGGAAACACCATATATTTT.

In its sample, this clone was seen once. V and J are TRBV30 and TRBJ1-1, with TRBD1 as a possible D gene (5 bases). Germline V gives CDR1 GTSNPN, CDR2 SVGIG (reference sequence). The germline V and J ends were trimmed by 3 bases and 7 bases, with 21 bases remaining between them. This CDR3 has 15 residues. Written as DNA, the CDR3 is TGTGCCTGGAGCCGAAAAGTTGGAGGAGGGGATGAAGCTTTCTTT. Translating gives CAWSRKVGGGDEAFF. Filled out from reference TRBV30 and TRBJ1-1, the complete variable domain reads SQTIHQWPATLVQPVGSPLSLECTVEGTSNPNLYWYRQAAGRGLQLLFYSVGIGQISSEVPQNLSASRPQDRQFILSSKKLLLSDSGFYLCAWSRKVGGGDEAFFGQGTRLTVV.